Listed here is a single TCR beta chain. Its antigen remains unidentified. The CDR3 covers 16 residues. Germline lookup yields CDR1 SNHLY and CDR2 FYNNEI. The junction had 8 bases not matched to a gene; V was cut back by 3 bases and J by 2 bases. The input for sorted-subset replicate PCRs was about 200 ng DNA, some 30,000 T cell genomes. Using immunoSEQ multiplex PCR, the repertoire was profiled, and TCRdb retains in-frame clones only, with some absent. The table has 1.5 million to 2.5 million clones, about 94% seen once. This entry is derived from a study of shared clonotypes between healthy human individuals. Study-level findings and limits: Non-shared clonotypes displayed generation probabilities falling below those of clonotypes present in all four donors. Estimated richness values were generally larger in naive subsets than in memory subsets.

CD8 cells classed as naive were CD45RO-negative and positively selected for CCR7, excluding terminally differentiated effector memory CD45RA+ cells. Sequencing was performed on naive CD8+ T cells sorted from blood. V is TRBV2 and J is TRBJ2-7, with 9 bases that match TRBD2. The TCR originated in a young man in good health. The CDR3 nucleotides are TGTGCCAGCAGTGATACCCGCGGGGGGGACCCCTACGAGCAGTACTTC. This sequence encodes CASSDTRGGDPYEQYF.